This TCR beta chain was captured in a study of T cells after yellow fever vaccination. Study results and limitations: The study re-detected most primary-vaccination clones after the booster (roughly 95% CD4, approximately 88% CD8).

About this clonotype itself: Its specificity is unknown.

TCR cDNA, made by 5'RACE template switching, carried an added universal primer site and UMIs. TCRdb re-analysed the 5' RACE reads in MiXCR, keeping a single row per CDR3 protein. The sample holds some 320,000 distinct CDR3 sequences; about 10% are singletons and the top ten take about 3.7%. This receptor was obtained from a man younger than 35 who received the YFV17D yellow fever vaccine. The sequencing used CD4+ T cells sorted from PBMCs, collected 5 days after the yellow fever booster vaccination.

The CDR3 DNA follows: TGTGCCAGCTCACCCGACCAGGGTGCGAACACTGAAGCTTTCTTT. This translates into CASSPDQGANTEAFF. The gene calls are TRBV18 and TRBJ1-1, with a tentative D call TRBD1 (5 bases). CDR1 is KGHSH, CDR2 LQKENI, per germline. With 3 bases removed from V and 1 base from J, the gap between germline ends came to 12 bases. The length of the CDR3 is 15 residues.